The 2 T cell receptor beta chains given below trace back to one sample, sequenced in a study of CXCR3-negative and CXCR3-positive naive CD8 T cells. UMI-labeled TRB cDNA libraries were prepared by 5' RACE. TCRdb re-called the 5' RACE reads, yielding one record per CDR3 amino acid sequence without DNA. The sample's table shows under 7,000 distinct CDR3 sequences. The antigens these receptors bind are not known. General study points: More hydrophobic TRB CDR3s were found in CXCR3-positive naive cells than in CXCR3-negative naive cells.

Sequenced sample: naive CXCR3+ CD8+ T cells from blood. Subset given: CD45RO-CCR7+CD27+CD95- naive CD8+ T cells expressing CXCR3 (TNR3+). These receptors all come from a human donor in good health. Some clones in this sample may be carry-over from other donors' samples.

Frequency places this clonotype as medium-sized. The chain couples TRBV28 to TRBJ2-1; TCRdb's D call of TRBD1 is untestable without DNA. The CDR3 is made up of 14 amino acids. CDR1 and CDR2 (germline): MDHEN, SYDVKM. The CDR3 loop is CASSSGPLRNEQFF.

This rearrangement joins TRBV29-1 to TRBJ2-1. Per the germline V gene, CDR1 is SQVTM and CDR2 is ANQGSEA. The CDR3 has 14 amino acids. The CDR3 region is CSTHTGSSYNEQFF.